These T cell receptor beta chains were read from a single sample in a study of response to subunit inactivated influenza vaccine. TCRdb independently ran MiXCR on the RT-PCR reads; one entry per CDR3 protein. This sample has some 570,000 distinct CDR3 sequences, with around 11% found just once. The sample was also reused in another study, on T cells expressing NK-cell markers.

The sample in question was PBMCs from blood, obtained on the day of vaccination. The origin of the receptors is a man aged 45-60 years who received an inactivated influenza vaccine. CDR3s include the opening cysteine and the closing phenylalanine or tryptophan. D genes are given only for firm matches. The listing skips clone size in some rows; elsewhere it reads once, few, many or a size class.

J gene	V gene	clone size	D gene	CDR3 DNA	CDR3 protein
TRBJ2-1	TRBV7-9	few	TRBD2	TGTGCCAGCAGCGTACAGCGGGAGGGCCAATTCAAGCAGTTCTTC	CASSVQREGQFKQFF
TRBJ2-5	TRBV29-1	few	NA	TGCAGCGTTGAAGTCGGGGACCAGACCCAGTACTTC	CSVEVGDQTQYF
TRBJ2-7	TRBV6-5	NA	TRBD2	TGTGCCAGCGCGGGACTAGCGGGAGAGATGTACTTC	CASAGLAGEMYF
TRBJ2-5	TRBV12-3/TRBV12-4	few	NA	TGTGCCAGCAGTTCATCCGGACCCGAGACCCAGTACTTC	CASSSSGPETQYF
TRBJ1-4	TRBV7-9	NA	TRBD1	TGTGCCAGCAGCCCTCTGGGGACAGGGAATGAAAAACTGTTTTTT	CASSPLGTGNEKLFF
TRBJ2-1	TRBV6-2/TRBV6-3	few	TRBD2	TGTGCCAGCAGATATAAGCGGGACGTTTCCTACAATGAGCAGTTCTTC	CASRYKRDVSYNEQFF
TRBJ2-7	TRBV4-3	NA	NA	TGCGCCAGCAGCCAAGATACTAGTGCCAGTTCCTACGAGCAGTACTTC	CASSQDTSASSYEQYF
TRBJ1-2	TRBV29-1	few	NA	TGCAGCGTTGATTGGGCCCCAAGCTTGTCTAACTATGGCTACACCTTC	CSVDWAPSLSNYGYTF
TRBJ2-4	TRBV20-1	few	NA	TGCAGTGCTAGCAGTGGGACGGATCCAAAAAACATTCAGTACTTC	CSASSGTDPKNIQYF
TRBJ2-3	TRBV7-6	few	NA	TGTGCCAGCAGCGAGTCGGCAGGTCTCCGGACAGATACGCAGTATTTT	CASSESAGLRTDTQYF
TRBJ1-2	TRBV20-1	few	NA	TGCAGTGCTACCGGGCCAAGCTATGGCTACACCTTC	CSATGPSYGYTF